This T cell receptor (beta chain) was sequenced during a study of T cell repertoires in aging, cancer and after chemotherapy (dated by TCRdb to about 2019). At the level of the whole study: Donors spanned six age groups from 30 or younger to 70 or older, with at least three individuals per group. Several million TCR reads were contained in the full dataset. The study profiled peripheral blood TCR beta repertoires from healthy donors and cancer patients to examine immunoaging and T cell reconstitution after chemotherapy. Alongside about 97 healthy donors serving as a reference group, the cohort included some 210 cancer patients, of whom more than 85 had hematological cancers and 110 to 140 had solid cancers. Paired pre- and post-chemotherapy samples in the solid tumor group came from brain tumor (glioblastoma) patients receiving temozolomide-based therapy. Overall study outcomes, separate from this receptor: In healthy donors, the decline in TCR diversity with age was mainly explained by loss of richness, whereas in cancer patients loss of evenness was also found to contribute. Compared with age-matched healthy donors, untreated patients with hematological or solid cancers had significantly lower TCR diversity and higher clonality in blood. According to the authors, the repertoire data do not allow conclusions to be drawn about immunological memory after chemotherapy. In both cancer cohorts, the median generation probability rose over the chemotherapy interval, which suggests that the repertoire was reconstituted through rebound thymic output.

Rearranged TRB sequences spanning V, D and J segments were amplified by multiplex touch-down PCR using a mixed TRB-A/B primer pool. Illumina adapters and sample indices were attached to the amplicons through two consecutive PCR reactions run with Phusion HS II polymerase. The amplicons were purified from gel with the NucleoSpin Gel and PCR Clean-up kit and then assessed with Qubit and an Agilent 2100 Bioanalyzer. The libraries were sequenced on an Illumina MiSeq with 600-cycle, single-indexed, paired-end runs. In the original analysis: Processing of the TRB sequences was carried out with MiXCR versions 2.12 and 3.0.5. Each unique CDR3 nucleotide sequence was counted as one clone, and only productive sequences with at least two reads were retained. The repertoire metrics were Shannon diversity, evenness, clonality (calculated as one minus evenness), and diversity profiles parameterized by alpha from 0 to 5. The IGoR algorithm was used to calculate generation probabilities of clones in the paired pre- and post-chemotherapy samples. The raw public reads went through TCRdb reprocessing: fastp at Q25, MiXCR clone calling, in-frame beta chains kept. Each CDR3 protein gets just one entry, which takes the most common genes and DNA from the rows behind it. TCRdb, not the authors, supplied the V and J calls. This sample comprises roughly 1,000 distinct CDR3 sequences, roughly 27% of them detected only once. The ten largest account for about a fifth of the sample.

This clonotype is assessed as large (0.1 to 1%). Its recognized antigen is unknown. Per-nucleotide qualities are absent, and no much larger clonotype sits a single base away. TCR beta rearrangements were amplified from genomic DNA isolated from peripheral blood, not from sorted cells or RNA. From a lookup of the germline V gene (reference sequence), CDR1 and CDR2 are GTSNPN and SVGIG. The CDR3 spans 17 residues, from the cysteine through the phenylalanine. Only CDR3 DNA is held: 51 bases, read in frame from base 1. The germline V and J ends show losses of 3 bases and 1 base respectively, and no gene match explains 6 bases of the junction.

This TCR was sampled from a human donor with a solid tumor. The rearrangement combines TRBV30 with TRBJ2-4; the junction holds 13 bases that match TRBD2. Sequenced material: blood. The nucleotide sequence is given as TGTGCCTGGAGGGGACTAGCGGGAAATGGGGCCAAAAACATTCAGTACTTC. Its protein is CAWRGLAGNGAKNIQYF.